The 27 T cell receptor beta chains below were found in one sample sequenced in a study of shared clonotypes between healthy human individuals. The table came from immunoSEQ multiplex PCR; TCRdb's copy has only in-frame clones and leaves some out. The data hold some 2,500,000 clones, with 93% observed a single time. Material for sequencing was naive CD4+ T cells from PBMCs. The subset was: CD45RA+ positively selected. The receptors shown here come from a man in his late teens or twenties in good health. Some clones in this sample may be carry-over from other donors' samples.

The chain employs TRBV7-2 and TRBJ2-3; D is unresolved. The CDR3 runs 14 residues. The germline gives CDR1 SGHTA, CDR2 FQGNSA. V lost 0 bases and J 2 bases, leaving 6 bases between the germline ends. The CDR3 DNA reads TGTGCCAGCAGCTTAGCCCTTCCCACAGATACGCAGTATTTT. This gives the protein CASSLALPTDTQYF.

Only one count was recorded for this clone. In DNA form, the CDR3 reads TGTGCCAGCAGTTCACCTGGGACATTAATCGAGCAGTACTTC. This gives the protein CASSSPGTLIEQYF. The V gene is TRBV28, the J gene TRBJ2-5; tentatively, D is TRBD1 (6 bases). Near its end, the DNA agrees better with TRBJ2-7, so the J call may be wrong. The germline gives CDR1 MDHEN, CDR2 SYDVKM. The length of the CDR3 is 14 residues.

This sequence joins TRBV6-7 and TRBJ1-1; D is possibly TRBD1 (5 bases). TRBV6-7 is marked as an open reading frame, function uncertain. The V end was cut by 4 bases, the J end by 3 bases, with 18 bases between. The CDR3 spans 16 residues. CDR3 loop: CASSFHPGREDTEAFF. The CDR3 DNA is TGTGCCAGCAGTTTCCATCCAGGGAGGGAGGACACTGAAGCTTTCTTT.

V is TRBV7-9 and J is TRBJ2-1; no clear D gene. V gave up 0 bases and J gave up 2 bases, with 11 bases separating them. In germline, CDR1 is SEHNR, CDR2 FQNEAQ (reference sequence). This CDR3 has 16 amino acids. This CDR3 is CASSLATRTPYNEQFF. CDR3 bases: TGTGCCAGCAGCTTAGCGACGCGGACCCCCTACAATGAGCAGTTCTTC.

The CDR3 protein is CAISGPGRGDTQYF. CDR3 sequence (DNA): TGTGCCATCAGTGGCCCCGGGAGAGGCGATACGCAGTATTTT. This chain uses TRBV10-3 with TRBJ2-3; tentatively, D is TRBD2 (6 bases). The CDR3 totals 14 residues. Trimming took off 4 bases at V and 6 bases at J, with 14 bases between the two ends. Germline CDR1 ENHRY, CDR2 SYGVKD.

This rearrangement joins TRBV27 to TRBJ2-5; the D is unclear. The CDR3 has 14 residues. Germline lookup yields CDR1 MNHEY and CDR2 SMNVEV (reference sequence). The germline V and J ends were trimmed by 4 bases and 4 bases, with 13 bases remaining between them. As DNA, the CDR3 is TGTGCCAGCAGTTGGTCGACCGTCCCAGAGACCCAGTACTTC. Protein product: CASSWSTVPETQYF.

The chain is built from TRBV7-2 and TRBJ1-2, with 9 bases lining up with TRBD1. The CDR3 consists of 15 residues. Germline lookup yields CDR1 SGHTA and CDR2 FQGNSA. V lost 1 base to trimming and J lost 5 bases; unmatched junction nucleotides: 5. CDR3 residues: CASSLGRTGVYGYTF. CDR3 coding DNA: TGTGCCAGCAGCTTAGGGAGGACAGGGGTGTATGGCTACACCTTC.

V is TRBV5-1 and J is TRBJ2-5, with TRBD2 matching 10 bases. Germline CDR1 is SGHRS and CDR2 is YFSETQ. The V gene end was trimmed by 0 bases and the J gene end by 2 bases; junction bases not matched to a gene: 4. The CDR3 is made up of 16 amino acids. The CDR3 reads CASSLVGTSVQETQYF. Here the CDR3 DNA reads TGCGCCAGCAGCTTGGTCGGGACTAGCGTACAAGAGACCCAGTACTTC.

The CDR3 DNA reads as TGTGCCAGCAGCCTTAGTGGGGGACTAGCGGGAGAGCACACAGATACGCAGTATTTT. It specifies CASSLSGGLAGEHTDTQYF. The V gene is TRBV7-4, the J gene TRBJ2-3, with 14 nucleotides matching TRBD2. CDR3 length equals 19 residues. The ends lost 5 bases at V and 2 bases at J; junction bases unmatched: 12. The germline V gene encodes CDR1 SGHVT and CDR2 SQSDAQ.

The chain links TRBV9 to TRBJ2-5; TRBD2 matches at 8 bases. The CDR3 extends over 16 amino acids. The junction had 8 bases not matched to a gene; V was cut back by 0 bases and J by 4 bases. From germline, CDR1 is SGDLS and CDR2 YYNGEE. The CDR3 DNA reads TGTGCCAGCAGCGTAGGGAGCGGGAGTAACGTAGAGACCCAGTACTTC. Its protein product is CASSVGSGSNVETQYF.

The rearrangement uses TRBV25-1 and TRBJ1-1; D is undetermined. Germline CDR1 is MGHDK and CDR2 is SYGVNS. Trimming left V 2 bases short and J 3 bases short, with 13 bases between. The CDR3 is 15 residues long. In DNA, the CDR3 is TGTGCCAGCAGTGAAAGCGAGGGATTGTACACTGAAGCTTTCTTT. Residues: CASSESEGLYTEAFF.

This clone was seen once. The chain uses TRBV5-1 and TRBJ2-3; D is perhaps TRBD1 (6 bases). With 0 bases removed from V and 0 bases from J, the gap between germline ends came to 11 bases. This CDR3 is 16 amino acids long. Germline V lookup: CDR1 SGHRS, CDR2 YFSETQ. The CDR3 is CASSLGTAISTDTQYF. The CDR3 DNA follows: TGCGCCAGCAGCTTGGGGACAGCGATTAGCACAGATACGCAGTATTTT.

The genes are TRBV18 and TRBJ2-7; D is undetermined. Germline V gives CDR1 KGHSH, CDR2 LQKENI. V gave up 3 bases and J gave up 5 bases, with 17 bases separating them. This CDR3 has 15 residues. Written as DNA, the CDR3 is TGTGCCAGCTCACCCCGTTGGCAGGAGCTAAACGAGCAGTACTTC. Translating it yields CASSPRWQELNEQYF. The full variable domain, completed using reference TRBV18 and TRBJ2-7, is NAGVMQNPRHLVRRRGQEARLRCSPMKGHSHVYWYRQLPEEGLKFMVYLQKENIIDESGMPKERFSAEFPKEGPSILRIQQVVRGDSAAYFCASSPRWQELNEQYFGPGTRLTVT.

The chain combines TRBV15 with TRBJ1-2; D unresolved. The V end lost 1 base, the J end lost 3 bases, and 3 bases lay between the germline ends. The CDR3 consists of 12 residues. CDR1 and CDR2 (germline): LNHNV, YYDKDF (reference sequence). DNA of the CDR3: TGTGCCACCAGCAGAGTCGACTATGGCTACACCTTC. Translating gives CATSRVDYGYTF.

The gene calls are TRBV6-5 and TRBJ2-7; no clear D gene. V lost 2 bases and J lost 7, with 12 bases in between. This CDR3 has 13 residues. Per the germline V gene, CDR1 is MNHEY and CDR2 is SVGAGI. The CDR3, as DNA: TGTGCCAGCAGTTACAGGTTCCTGGGAGAGCAGTACTTC. Its translation: CASSYRFLGEQYF.

This sequence joins TRBV6-5 and TRBJ2-7; D gene ambiguous. Germline CDR1 and CDR2: MNHEY and SVGAGI. V was cut by 6 bases and J by 1 base, with 13 bases left in between. This CDR3 spans 14 amino acids. The CDR3: CASSRYQNSYEQYF. The CDR3 nucleotides are TGTGCCAGCAGCCGCTATCAAAATTCCTACGAGCAGTACTTC.

This rearrangement joins TRBV25-1 to TRBJ1-6; D not certain. V shed 6 bases and J shed 3 bases, with 12 bases lying between them. Germline assignment: CDR1 MGHDK and CDR2 SYGVNS. The CDR3 is 15 residues long. The CDR3 is CASSEVAGYNSPLHF. The CDR3 nucleotides read TGTGCCAGCAGCGAGGTCGCAGGCTATAATTCACCCCTCCACTTT. Variable domain in full (rest from reference TRBV25-1 and TRBJ1-6): EADIYQTPRYLVIGTGKKITLECSQTMGHDKMYWYQQDPGMELHLIHYSYGVNSTEKGDLSSESTVSRIRTEHFPLTLESARPSHTSQYLCASSEVAGYNSPLHFGNGTRLTVT.

In its sample, this clone was seen a few times. The chain links TRBV2 to TRBJ2-2, with D possibly being TRBD1 (5 bases). The germline gives CDR1 SNHLY, CDR2 FYNNEI. The length of the CDR3 is 14 residues. Here the CDR3 DNA reads TGTGCAGTTACACAAGGACAGAACACCGGGGAGCTGTTTTTT. It codes for CAVTQGQNTGELFF.

This clone was seen just once. This chain uses TRBV14 with TRBJ2-1, with TRBD2 matching 8 bases. The V gene end was trimmed by 3 bases and the J gene end by 6 bases; junction bases not matched to a gene: 13. Germline CDR1 and CDR2: SGHDN and FVKESK. The CDR3 consists of 17 residues. The CDR3 nucleotides read TGTGCCAGCAGCCACTCTCTAGCGGGCCCCTCGGGCAATGAGCAGTTCTTC. Translating it yields CASSHSLAGPSGNEQFF.

The chain combines TRBV5-6 with TRBJ2-7; D is uncertain. From germline, CDR1 is SGHDT and CDR2 YYEEEE. This CDR3 region has 13 residues. V was trimmed by 3 bases and J by 6 bases, leaving 13 bases between them. CDR3 residues: CASSSLLYGEQYF. The CDR3 DNA sequence: TGTGCCAGCAGCTCCCTGTTGTATGGCGAGCAGTACTTC.

V and J are TRBV28 and TRBJ1-1, with 9 positions matching TRBD1. Trimming took 10 bases from V and 7 from J; bases not matched to a gene: 13. Germline lookup yields CDR1 MDHEN and CDR2 SYDVKM. The CDR3 has 14 amino acids. CDR3 region: CAIGTLGQGIEAFF. The CDR3, as DNA: TGTGCCATCGGGACCCTGGGACAGGGAATTGAAGCTTTCTTT.

The chain links TRBV9 to TRBJ1-1; D remains ambiguous. The length of the CDR3 is 14 residues. Germline loops: CDR1 SGDLS, CDR2 YYNGEE. Trimming shortened V by 3 bases and J by 3 bases, and 12 bases separated the two germline ends. The CDR3 nucleotides read TGTGCCAGCAGCGGTTCGGGGATGGACACTGAAGCTTTCTTT. The encoded protein is CASSGSGMDTEAFF.

The chain is built from TRBV7-7 and TRBJ2-5, with D possibly matching TRBD2 (7 bases). The V and J ends lost 5 bases and 5 bases respectively, with 18 bases between them. The CDR3 contains 15 residues. Germline CDR1 reads SSHAT; CDR2 reads FNYEAQ (reference sequence). For the CDR3, the DNA is TGTGCCAGCAGCGCCCGTCGGGGGGCTGCCGAGACCCAGTACTTC. Its protein product is CASSARRGAAETQYF.

This chain connects TRBV2 to TRBJ1-2, with D perhaps TRBD1 (5 bases). The V and J ends lost 8 bases and 7 bases respectively, with 11 bases between them. CDR3 size: 11 residues. CDR1 SNHLY and CDR2 FYNNEI come from the germline V gene. The CDR3 spells CASGTLGGYTF. In DNA, the CDR3 is TGTGCCAGCGGGACCTTGGGTGGCTACACCTTC.

The CDR3 sequence is CASSNYPGQGAGDTEAFF. CDR3 coding DNA: TGCGCCAGCAGTAATTATCCGGGACAGGGGGCCGGTGACACTGAAGCTTTCTTT. The chain recombines TRBV4-3 with TRBJ1-1, with 12 bases aligning to TRBD1. Unmatched junction bases numbered 14, after V lost 6 bases and J lost 3 bases. The germline CDR1 and CDR2 sequences are LGHNA and YSLEER. The CDR3 is 18 amino acids.

The gene calls are TRBV18 and TRBJ1-2, with D unclear. The V and J ends lost 0 bases and 6 bases respectively, with 11 bases between them. Germline V gives CDR1 KGHSH, CDR2 LQKENI. CDR3 length: 14 residues. The CDR3 loop is CASSPPSVTNGYTF. CDR3 DNA: TGTGCCAGCTCACCACCGTCTGTAACTAATGGCTACACCTTC.

The V gene is TRBV9, the J gene TRBJ1-2; D is uncertain. Germline CDR1 is SGDLS and CDR2 is YYNGEE. This CDR3 is 15 amino acids long. Trimming left V 0 bases short and J 4 bases short, with 13 bases between. As DNA, the CDR3 is TGTGCCAGCAGCGTAGGTCAAGGGTGGAGCTATGGCTACACCTTC. It codes for CASSVGQGWSYGYTF.